This T cell receptor (beta chain) was sequenced during a study of blood T cells in healthy people across ages. General study points: Fewer expanded clones and more diversity marked long-lived versus aged donors.

Points on this clonotype: Its antigen is unidentified.

CDR1 is SGDLS and CDR2 is YYNGEE in the germline V gene. V gave up 4 bases and J gave up 9 bases, with 10 bases separating them. The CDR3 totals 12 residues. Using a J-beta primer mix together with a sample-barcoded 5' primer, a second PCR was run for about 6 to 11 cycles. A single record per CDR3 protein comes from TCRdb applying MiXCR to the 5' RACE reads. The sample holds about 770,000 distinct CDR3 sequences, 40% to 50% seen once. The chain uses TRBV9 and TRBJ2-2; weak D call: TRBD2 (5 bases). The sequenced material came from blood. This sequence originates from a man aged 60 to 69 in good health. CDR3 coding DNA: TGTGCCAGCAGCTTTAGCGAGTGGGAGCTGTTTTTT. Its protein is CASSFSEWELFF.